The 12 T cell receptor beta chains below were found in one sample sequenced in a study of Ad26.COV2.S vaccination and SARS-CoV-2 variants. Treatment here: roughly 19 received Ad26.COV2.S at low or high dose, single or two shots; several received placebo; per-sample allocation not given. Vaccine and placebo recipients were sampled on day 63 after the first injection. Generated by immunoSEQ multiplex PCR, the TCRdb table keeps only in-frame clones and is missing some. The data show about 400,000 clones, roughly nine tenths seen once. Source: peripheral blood, taken in a trial of Ad26.COV2.S vaccine versus placebo. Source of these receptors: a person between 18 and 60 years old who received the Ad26.COV2.S COVID-19 vaccine or a placebo.

The V and J genes are TRBV4-3 and TRBJ1-3; 7 bases are shared with TRBD1. CDR3 size: 17 residues. The V gene end was trimmed by 0 bases and the J gene end by 0 bases; junction bases not matched to a gene: 5. Germline V gene sequence: CDR1 LGHNA, CDR2 YSLEER. CDR3 DNA: TGCGCCAGCAGCCAAGAAGGAGGGGGCAGCTCTGGAAACACCATATATTTT. This encodes CASSQEGGGSSGNTIYF.

V gene TRBV10-3 combines with J gene TRBJ2-1, with a weak D call TRBD2 (5 bases). The V and J ends lost 2 bases and 6 bases respectively, with 14 bases between them. Germline lookup yields CDR1 ENHRY and CDR2 SYGVKD. The CDR3 runs 15 residues. DNA of the CDR3: TGTGCCATCAGTGAGGGGCGTGCGGCGGGCAATGAGCAGTTCTTC. Its protein product is CAISEGRAAGNEQFF.

The chain joins TRBV5-4 to TRBJ1-1, with TRBD1 matching 7 bases. The CDR3 covers 15 residues. Germline assignment: CDR1 SGHNT and CDR2 YYREEE (reference sequence). Unmatched junction bases numbered 10, after V lost 6 bases and J lost 2 bases. CDR3 sequence (DNA): TGTGCCAGCACCGCAGACGACAGGGACAACACTGAAGCTTTCTTT. It is translated as CASTADDRDNTEAFF.

This chain uses TRBV6-2 or TRBV6-3 with TRBJ2-1; TRBD1 matches at 7 bases. After removal of 0 bases from V and 4 bases from J, the junction contained 6 bases not matched to a gene. The CDR3 covers 16 residues. Looked up from germline, CDR1 is MNHEY and CDR2 is SVGEGT. The CDR3 DNA follows: TGTGCCAGCAGTTACTCCGGGACAGTACTATACAATGAGCAGTTCTTC. Amino acid sequence: CASSYSGTVLYNEQFF.

The V and J genes are TRBV18 and TRBJ2-7, with 9 bases fitting TRBD1. Per germline, CDR1 KGHSH and CDR2 LQKENI. Trimming at V came to 1 base and at J to 5 bases, leaving 6 bases not matched to a gene. The length of the CDR3 is 15 residues. The CDR3 DNA follows: TGTGCCAGCTCACCACGCGGGACAGGGTCCGACGAGCAGTACTTC. Its translation: CASSPRGTGSDEQYF.

V gene TRBV19 combines with J gene TRBJ2-3; 7 nucleotides match TRBD1. CDR3 length: 15 amino acids. Germline CDR1 and CDR2: LNHDA and SQIVND (reference sequence). Trimming removed 5 bases from V and 4 bases from J; junction bases left unmatched: 9. The CDR3 DNA is TGTGCCAGTAGTGCAGAGACAGGGTTCGCAGATACGCAGTATTTT. It translates to CASSAETGFADTQYF. Supplemented by reference TRBV19 and TRBJ2-3, the full variable domain reads DGGITQSPKYLFRKEGQNVTLSCEQNLNHDAMYWYRQDPGQGLRLIYYSQIVNDFQKGDIAEGYSVSREKKESFPLTVTSAQKNPTAFYLCASSAETGFADTQYFGPGTRLTVL.

This clone showed up just once. The V and J genes are TRBV9 and TRBJ2-5; D is perhaps TRBD1 (6 bases). Germline V gene lookup returns CDR1 SGDLS and CDR2 YYNGEE. CDR3 length: 15 residues. Trimming stripped 0 bases from V and 5 bases from J, with 14 bases between. The CDR3 DNA is TGTGCCAGCAGCGTAGCAGGGGTCCGCGGGGAGACCCAGTACTTC. As protein: CASSVAGVRGETQYF. The full variable domain, in which reference TRBV9 and TRBJ2-5 provide the parts outside the CDR3, is DSGVTQTPKHLITATGQRVTLRCSPRSGDLSVYWYQQSLDQGLQFLIQYYNGEERAKGNILERFSAQQFPDLHSELNLSSLELGDSALYFCASSVAGVRGETQYFGPGTRLLVL.

This chain links TRBV7-9 with TRBJ2-3; 12 bases agree with TRBD2. V lost 2 bases to trimming and J lost 6 bases; unmatched junction nucleotides: 6. The CDR3 is 16 residues long. CDR1 SEHNR and CDR2 FQNEAQ come from the germline V gene (reference sequence). CDR3 sequence: CASSLFPSGGVDTQYF. The CDR3 DNA reads as TGTGCCAGCAGCTTATTCCCTAGCGGGGGGGTTGATACGCAGTATTTT.

The chain has TRBV12-3 or TRBV12-4 and TRBJ2-1; D is undetermined. The ends were cut back, 0 bases at V and 2 bases at J, with 2 bases in the middle. The CDR3 length is 13 residues. CDR3 nucleotide sequence: TGTGCCAGCAGTTTAGCGGCCTACAATGAGCAGTTCTTC. It specifies CASSLAAYNEQFF.

This chain uses TRBV6-5 with TRBJ2-7; D remains ambiguous. Trimming removed 10 bases from V and 5 bases from J, with 12 bases in between. CDR3 length: 11 residues. Germline values: CDR1 MNHEY, CDR2 SVGAGI. CDR3 residues: CATGRRDEQYF. The CDR3 nucleotides read TGTGCCACCGGGCGAAGGGACGAGCAGTACTTC.

The chain uses TRBV21-1 and TRBJ2-4; TRBD1 is the table's D call, not checked against the DNA. TRBV21-1 has pseudogene status. This CDR3 is 18 amino acids long. For the CDR3, the DNA is TGTGCCAGCAGCAGGGGACAGCTTCAAGTCTTAGCCAAAAACATTCAGTACTTC. It translates to CASSRGQLQVLAKNIQYF.

This chain links TRBV19 with TRBJ2-5; D is possibly TRBD1 (5 bases). CDR1 is LNHDA, CDR2 SQIVND, per germline (reference sequence). The CDR3 contains 13 residues. Trimming took off 3 bases at V and 4 bases at J, with 9 bases between the two ends. Here the CDR3 reads CASSINQGETQYF. CDR3 nucleotides: TGTGCCAGTAGTATTAATCAGGGAGAGACCCAGTACTTC.